This T cell receptor beta chain was recovered during a study of CD8+ T cells in alopecia areata. The study's findings and limits: Normal skin contains resident alphabeta T cells, and these are also sequenced in scalp samples.

In alopecia areata patients, both lesional scalp punch biopsies and peripheral blood were collected. There are a few counts of this clone. Its target is unknown. The CDR3 totals 14 residues. From germline, CDR1 is SEHNR and CDR2 FQNEAQ (reference sequence). V lost 2 bases and J lost 3, with 10 bases in between. RNA extraction and reverse transcription yielded cDNA as sequencing template. This table comes from immunoSEQ multiplex PCR, and its TCRdb copy is limited to in-frame clones, with some not included. Here the sample spans 200,000 to 250,000 clones, 50% to 70% being singletons. The sequence derives from a human donor with alopecia areata. Specimen: CD4+ T cells sorted from blood, collected at week 0. This chain connects TRBV7-9 to TRBJ1-1; TRBD1 might be the D (5 bases). CDR3 amino acids: CASSLLGEDTEAFF. CDR3 in DNA: TGTGCCAGCAGCTTATTGGGGGAGGACACTGAAGCTTTCTTT.